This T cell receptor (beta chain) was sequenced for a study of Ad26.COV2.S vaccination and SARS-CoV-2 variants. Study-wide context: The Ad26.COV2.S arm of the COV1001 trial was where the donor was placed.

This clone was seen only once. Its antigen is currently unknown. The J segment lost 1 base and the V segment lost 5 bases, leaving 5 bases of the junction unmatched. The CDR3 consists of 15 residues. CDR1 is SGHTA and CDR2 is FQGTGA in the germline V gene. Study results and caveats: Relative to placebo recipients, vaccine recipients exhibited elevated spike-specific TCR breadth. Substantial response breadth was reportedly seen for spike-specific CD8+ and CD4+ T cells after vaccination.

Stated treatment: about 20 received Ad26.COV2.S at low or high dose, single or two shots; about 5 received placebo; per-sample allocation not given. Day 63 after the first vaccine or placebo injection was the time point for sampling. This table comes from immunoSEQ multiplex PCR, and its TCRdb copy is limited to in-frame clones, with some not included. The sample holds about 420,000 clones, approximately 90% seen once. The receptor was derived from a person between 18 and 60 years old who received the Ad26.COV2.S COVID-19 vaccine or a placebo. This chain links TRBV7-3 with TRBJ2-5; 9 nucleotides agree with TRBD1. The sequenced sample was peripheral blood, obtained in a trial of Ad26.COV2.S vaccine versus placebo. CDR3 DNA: TGTGCCAGCAGCACACGGACAGGGGCCCAAGAGACCCAGTACTTC. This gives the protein CASSTRTGAQETQYF. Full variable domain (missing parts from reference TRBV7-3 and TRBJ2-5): GAGVSQTPSNKVTEKGKYVELRCDPISGHTALYWYRQSLGQGPEFLIYFQGTGAADDSGLPNDRFFAVRPEGSVSTLKIQRTERGDSAVYLCASSTRTGAQETQYFGPGTRLLVL.